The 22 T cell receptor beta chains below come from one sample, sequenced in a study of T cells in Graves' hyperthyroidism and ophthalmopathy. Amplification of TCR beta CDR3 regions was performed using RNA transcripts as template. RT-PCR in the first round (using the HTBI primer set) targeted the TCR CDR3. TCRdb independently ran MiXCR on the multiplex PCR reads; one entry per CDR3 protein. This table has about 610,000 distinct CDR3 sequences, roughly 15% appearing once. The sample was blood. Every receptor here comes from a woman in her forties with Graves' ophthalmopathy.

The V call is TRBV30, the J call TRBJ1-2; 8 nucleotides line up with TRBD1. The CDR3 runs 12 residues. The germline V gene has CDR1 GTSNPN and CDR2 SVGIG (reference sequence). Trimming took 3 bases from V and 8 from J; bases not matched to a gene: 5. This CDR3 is CAWSGQGPGYTF. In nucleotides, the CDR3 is TGTGCCTGGAGCGGACAGGGTCCAGGCTACACCTTC.

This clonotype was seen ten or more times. CDR3 residues: CASSLGRGTPYEQYF. CDR3 nucleotide sequence: TGTGCCAGCAGTTTGGGCAGGGGGACACCCTACGAGCAGTACTTC. This chain links TRBV27 with TRBJ2-7, with TRBD1 identical over 7 bases. This CDR3 has 15 amino acids. Germline V CDR1 and CDR2: MNHEY, SMNVEV (reference sequence). J gave up 2 bases and V 3 bases, and 7 bases lay outside the gene matches.

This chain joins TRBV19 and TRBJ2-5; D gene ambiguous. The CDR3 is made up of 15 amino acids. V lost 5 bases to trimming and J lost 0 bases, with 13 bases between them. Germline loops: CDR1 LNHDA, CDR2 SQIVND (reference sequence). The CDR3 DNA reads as TGTGCCAGTAGTCTAAGCTCGGCTGACCAAGAGACCCAGTACTTC. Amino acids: CASSLSSADQETQYF.

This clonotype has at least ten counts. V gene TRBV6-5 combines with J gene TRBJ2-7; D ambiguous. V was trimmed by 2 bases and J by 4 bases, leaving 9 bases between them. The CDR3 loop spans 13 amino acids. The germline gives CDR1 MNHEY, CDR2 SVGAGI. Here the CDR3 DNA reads TGTGCCAGCAGTTACGCCAGTGTTTACGAGCAGTACTTC. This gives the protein CASSYASVYEQYF.

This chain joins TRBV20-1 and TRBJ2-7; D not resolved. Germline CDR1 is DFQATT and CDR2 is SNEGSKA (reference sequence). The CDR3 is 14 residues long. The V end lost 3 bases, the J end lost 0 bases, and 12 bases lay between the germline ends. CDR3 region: CSASHYSSSYEQYF. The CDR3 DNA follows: TGCAGTGCTAGCCACTACTCCAGCTCCTACGAGCAGTACTTC.

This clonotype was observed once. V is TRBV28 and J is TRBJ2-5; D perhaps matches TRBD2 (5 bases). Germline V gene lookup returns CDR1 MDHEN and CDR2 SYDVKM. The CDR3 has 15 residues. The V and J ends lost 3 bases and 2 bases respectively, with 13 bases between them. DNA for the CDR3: TGTGCCAGCAGTTTCGGTATGGTAGCGCAAGAGACCCAGTACTTC. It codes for CASSFGMVAQETQYF.

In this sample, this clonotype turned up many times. The CDR3 region is CASSIDQIAGHTGELFF. DNA of the CDR3: TGTGCCAGTAGTATAGATCAGATAGCGGGACACACCGGGGAGCTGTTTTTT. This rearrangement joins TRBV19 to TRBJ2-2; 8 bases line up with TRBD2. This CDR3 contains 17 residues. The V gene end was trimmed by 0 bases and the J gene end by 3 bases; junction bases not matched to a gene: 6. In germline, CDR1 is LNHDA, CDR2 SQIVND (reference sequence).

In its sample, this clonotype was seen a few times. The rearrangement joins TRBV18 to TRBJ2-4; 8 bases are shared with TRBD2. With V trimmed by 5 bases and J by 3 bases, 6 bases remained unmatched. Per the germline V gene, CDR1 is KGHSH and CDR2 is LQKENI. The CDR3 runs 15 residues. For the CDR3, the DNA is TGTGCCAGCTCATTACTTAGCGGGAACAAAAACATTCAGTACTTC. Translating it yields CASSLLSGNKNIQYF.

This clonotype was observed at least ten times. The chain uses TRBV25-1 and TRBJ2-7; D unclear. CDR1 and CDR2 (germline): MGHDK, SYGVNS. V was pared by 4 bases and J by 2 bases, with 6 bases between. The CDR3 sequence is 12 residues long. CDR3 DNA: TGTGCCAGCAGTGGGAAGGCCTACGAGCAGTACTTC. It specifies CASSGKAYEQYF.

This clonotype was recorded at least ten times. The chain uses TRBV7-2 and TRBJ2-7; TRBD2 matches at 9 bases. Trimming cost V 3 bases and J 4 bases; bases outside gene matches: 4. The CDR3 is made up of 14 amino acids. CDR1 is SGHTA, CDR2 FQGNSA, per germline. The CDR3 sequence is CASSFRGRAYEQYF. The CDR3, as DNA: TGTGCCAGCAGCTTTCGCGGGAGGGCTTACGAGCAGTACTTC.

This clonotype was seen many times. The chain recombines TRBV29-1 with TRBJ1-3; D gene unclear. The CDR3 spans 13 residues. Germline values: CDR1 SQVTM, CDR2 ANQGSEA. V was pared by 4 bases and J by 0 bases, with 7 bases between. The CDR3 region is CSVVRASGNTIYF. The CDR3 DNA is TGCAGCGTTGTGCGGGCCTCTGGAAACACCATATATTTT.

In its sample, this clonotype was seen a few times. The CDR3: CSARGPGTGDLETQYF. DNA for the CDR3: TGCAGTGCTAGAGGACCCGGGACAGGGGATTTAGAGACCCAGTACTTC. The rearrangement links TRBV20-1 to TRBJ2-5; 10 bases fit TRBD1. CDR1 and CDR2 (germline): DFQATT, SNEGSKA (reference sequence). The J segment lost 4 bases and the V segment lost 1 base, leaving 9 bases of the junction unmatched. The CDR3 contains 16 residues.

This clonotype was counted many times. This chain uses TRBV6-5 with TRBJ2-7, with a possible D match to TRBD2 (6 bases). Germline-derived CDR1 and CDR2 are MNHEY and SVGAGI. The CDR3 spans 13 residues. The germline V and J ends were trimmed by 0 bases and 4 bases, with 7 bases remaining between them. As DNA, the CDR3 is TGTGCCAGCAGTTACTCGACTAGATACGAGCAGTACTTC. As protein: CASSYSTRYEQYF.

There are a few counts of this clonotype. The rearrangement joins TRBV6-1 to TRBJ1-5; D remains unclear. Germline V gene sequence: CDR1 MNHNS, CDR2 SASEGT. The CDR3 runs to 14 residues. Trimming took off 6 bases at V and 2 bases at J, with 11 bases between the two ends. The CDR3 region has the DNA TGTGCCAGCAGGGTTGCGGGCCGCAATCAGCCCCAGCATTTT. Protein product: CASRVAGRNQPQHF.

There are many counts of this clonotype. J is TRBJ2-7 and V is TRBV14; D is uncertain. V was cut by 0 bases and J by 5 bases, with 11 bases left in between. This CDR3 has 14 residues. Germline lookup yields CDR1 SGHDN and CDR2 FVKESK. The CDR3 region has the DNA TGTGCCAGCAGCCAAGATGCGACAAAGCACGAGCAGTACTTC. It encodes CASSQDATKHEQYF.

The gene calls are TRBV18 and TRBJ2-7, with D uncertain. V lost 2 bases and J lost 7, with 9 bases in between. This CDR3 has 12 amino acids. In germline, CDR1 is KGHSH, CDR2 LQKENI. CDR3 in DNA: TGTGCCAGCTCACCAGACGTAAGGGAGCAGTACTTC. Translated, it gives CASSPDVREQYF.

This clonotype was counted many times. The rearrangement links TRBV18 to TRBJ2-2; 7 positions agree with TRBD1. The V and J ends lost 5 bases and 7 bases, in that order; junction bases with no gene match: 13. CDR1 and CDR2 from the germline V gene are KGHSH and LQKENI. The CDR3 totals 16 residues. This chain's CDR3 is CASSATRDRAIGELFF. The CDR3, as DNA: TGTGCCAGCTCAGCCACCCGAGACAGGGCGATCGGGGAGCTGTTTTTT.

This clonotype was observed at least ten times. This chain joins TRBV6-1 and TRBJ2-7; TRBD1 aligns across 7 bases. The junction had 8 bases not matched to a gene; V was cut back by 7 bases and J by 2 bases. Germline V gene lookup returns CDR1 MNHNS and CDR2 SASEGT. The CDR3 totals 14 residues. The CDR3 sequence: CASNRRTGPYEQYF. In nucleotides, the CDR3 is TGTGCCAGCAACCGGAGGACAGGACCCTACGAGCAGTACTTC.

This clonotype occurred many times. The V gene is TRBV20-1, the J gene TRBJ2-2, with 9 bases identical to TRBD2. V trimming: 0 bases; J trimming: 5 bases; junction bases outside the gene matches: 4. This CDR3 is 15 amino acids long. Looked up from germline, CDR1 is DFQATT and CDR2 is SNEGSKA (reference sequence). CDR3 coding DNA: TGCAGTGCTAGAGATCCTAGCGGGAAAACCGGGGAGCTGTTTTTT. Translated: CSARDPSGKTGELFF.

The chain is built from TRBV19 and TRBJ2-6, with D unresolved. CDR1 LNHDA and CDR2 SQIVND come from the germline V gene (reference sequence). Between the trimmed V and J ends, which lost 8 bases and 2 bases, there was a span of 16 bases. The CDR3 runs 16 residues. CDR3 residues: CASGSRWKAGANVLTF. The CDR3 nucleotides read TGTGCCAGTGGCTCGAGGTGGAAAGCTGGGGCCAACGTCCTGACTTTC.

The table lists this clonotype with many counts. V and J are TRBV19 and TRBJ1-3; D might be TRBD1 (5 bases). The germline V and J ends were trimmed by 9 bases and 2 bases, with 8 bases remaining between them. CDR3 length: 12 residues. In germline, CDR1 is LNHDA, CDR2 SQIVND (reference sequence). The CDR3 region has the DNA TGTGCCAGCAGGGTTCCTGGAAACACCATATATTTT. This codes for CASRVPGNTIYF.

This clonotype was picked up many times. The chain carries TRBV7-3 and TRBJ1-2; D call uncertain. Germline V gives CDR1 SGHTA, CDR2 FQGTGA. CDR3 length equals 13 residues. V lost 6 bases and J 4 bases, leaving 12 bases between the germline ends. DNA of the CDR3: TGTGCCAGCAGTCAAGACCCCGGCTATGGCTACACCTTC. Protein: CASSQDPGYGYTF.